These 13 T cell receptor beta chains were sequenced from one sample in a study of identical twins. TCRdb passed the 5' RACE reads through MiXCR, listing each CDR3 protein once. Found here are about 920,000 distinct CDR3 sequences, around 12% of them singletons; the top ten hold 1.5% to 2%. These data were likewise used in another study, on yellow fever vaccine responses in identical twins.

The sequenced material came from PBMCs. These receptors all come from a woman between 18 and 29 years old in good health.

This chain uses TRBV4-1 with TRBJ2-7; a weak D match, TRBD1 (6 bases). Trimming removed 4 bases at V and 4 bases at J, with 17 bases between. The V gene's germline CDR1 is MGHRA and CDR2 YSYEKL. This CDR3 region has 15 residues. CDR3 in amino acids: CASSPAQGSGYEQYF. In DNA form, the CDR3 reads TGCGCCAGCAGCCCGGCACAGGGAAGTGGATACGAGCAGTACTTC.

The V and J genes are TRBV7-9 and TRBJ1-2, with 9 bases fitting TRBD1. Looked up from germline, CDR1 is SEHNR and CDR2 is FQNEAQ (reference sequence). The CDR3 runs 16 residues. With V trimmed by 5 bases and J by 2 bases, 9 bases remained unmatched. In DNA, the CDR3 is TGTGCCAGCAGCGCCTCGCCGGGACAGGGAAACTATGGCTACACCTTC. Amino acid sequence: CASSASPGQGNYGYTF.

The table lists this clonotype with a few counts. CDR3 coding DNA: TGTGCCAGCAGTTACGAAACGGGGGCCTGGATCAATGAGCAGTTCTTC. The encoded protein is CASSYETGAWINEQFF. V and J are TRBV6-5 and TRBJ2-1; perhaps D is TRBD1 or TRBD2 (6 bases each). V was pared by 2 bases and J by 6 bases, with 17 bases between. The CDR3 is 16 amino acids. In germline, CDR1 is MNHEY, CDR2 SVGAGI.

There are a few counts of this clonotype. The chain employs TRBV4-1 and TRBJ2-7; the D gene is possibly TRBD1 (5 bases). V shed 0 bases and J shed 2 bases, with 14 bases lying between them. This CDR3 is built from 16 residues. Germline V lookup: CDR1 MGHRA, CDR2 YSYEKL. The CDR3 DNA reads TGCGCCAGCAGCCAAGATCCCCGGACACCTACCTACGAGCAGTACTTC. This encodes CASSQDPRTPTYEQYF.

This clonotype was seen only a few times. This chain links TRBV3-1 with TRBJ1-1; tentative D call: TRBD1 (6 bases). CDR1 and CDR2 from the germline V gene are LGHDT and YNNKEL (reference sequence). V shed 4 bases and J shed 0 bases, with 15 bases lying between them. This CDR3 contains 16 residues. This chain's CDR3 is CASSLGQNIMNTEAFF. DNA for the CDR3: TGTGCCAGCAGCCTAGGACAGAATATAATGAACACTGAAGCTTTCTTT.

The rearrangement joins TRBV20-1 to TRBJ2-1; D gene unclear. The ends were cut back, 0 bases at V and 8 bases at J, with 5 bases in the middle. Germline-derived CDR1 and CDR2 are DFQATT and SNEGSKA (reference sequence). The CDR3 totals 11 residues. This CDR3 reads CSARDNHEQFF. DNA of the CDR3: TGCAGTGCTAGAGATAACCATGAGCAGTTCTTC.

The V and J genes are TRBV2 and TRBJ2-7, with 9 bases fitting TRBD1. Germline CDR1 reads SNHLY; CDR2 reads FYNNEI. V was pared by 2 bases and J by 4 bases, with 12 bases of the junction left unmatched. The length of the CDR3 is 17 residues. Here the CDR3 reads CASSETGLPGQGYEQYF. For the CDR3, the DNA is TGTGCCAGCAGTGAAACCGGACTACCGGGACAGGGTTACGAGCAGTACTTC.

This clonotype was counted only a few times. The chain joins TRBV29-1 to TRBJ2-2; D not certain. In germline, CDR1 is SQVTM, CDR2 ANQGSEA. The CDR3 covers 11 residues. V lost 6 bases and J lost 1, with 3 bases in between. CDR3 loop: CSVRNTGELFF. In DNA, the CDR3 is TGCAGCGTCCGGAACACCGGGGAGCTGTTTTTT.

V usage is TRBV24-1 and J usage is TRBJ2-1, with TRBD1 matching 9 bases. J gave up 9 bases and V 8 bases, and 7 bases lay outside the gene matches. The CDR3 has 13 amino acids. Germline CDR1 and CDR2: KGHDR and SFDVKD. The CDR3 region has the DNA TGTGCCACCAACCCGGGACAGGGTAGTGAGCAGTTCTTC. It codes for CATNPGQGSEQFF.

The chain uses TRBV3-1 and TRBJ2-1; TRBD2 aligns across 12 bases. The CDR3 has 16 amino acids. The V segment lost 1 base and the J segment 8 bases; nucleotides outside the gene matches: 6. From germline, CDR1 is LGHDT and CDR2 YNNKEL (reference sequence). This CDR3 reads CASSQASSGGGDEQFF. The CDR3 DNA sequence: TGTGCCAGCAGCCAAGCCTCTAGCGGGGGGGGAGATGAGCAGTTCTTC.

The chain has TRBV29-1 and TRBJ2-1; TRBD1 matches at 9 bases. The V gene end was trimmed by 3 bases and the J gene end by 0 bases; junction bases not matched to a gene: 3. The germline gives CDR1 SQVTM, CDR2 ANQGSEA. The CDR3 runs to 15 residues. The CDR3 is CSVEGTGSSYNEQFF. DNA for the CDR3: TGCAGCGTTGAGGGGACAGGGAGCTCCTACAATGAGCAGTTCTTC.

The rearrangement uses TRBV19 and TRBJ1-1; D may be TRBD1 (5 bases). CDR3 length: 13 residues. Per the germline V gene, CDR1 is LNHDA and CDR2 is SQIVND (reference sequence). V lost 6 bases, J lost 2 bases, and 10 bases lay in between. CDR3 in amino acids: CASRARVNTEAFF. DNA for the CDR3: TGTGCCAGTAGGGCCAGGGTAAACACTGAAGCTTTCTTT.

The gene calls are TRBV29-1 and TRBJ2-2, with TRBD2 identical over 11 bases. With 4 bases clipped from V and 1 base from J, the junction kept 5 bases outside the gene matches. The CDR3 loop spans 16 amino acids. Germline CDR1 is SQVTM and CDR2 is ANQGSEA. In DNA, the CDR3 is TGCAGCGTTGCAGATAGCGGGGGGGGGAACACCGGGGAGCTGTTTTTT. Protein: CSVADSGGGNTGELFF.